These 18 T cell receptor beta chains originate from one sample sequenced in a study of blood T cells in healthy people across ages (dated by TCRdb to between 2015 and 2016). The receptor library was made with 5' RACE. This sample was sequenced with an Illumina HiSeq 2500. A second PCR of roughly 7 to 11 cycles was performed with a sample-barcoded 5' primer and a J-beta primer mix. In TCRdb, the public reads were trimmed at Q25 with fastp and aligned with MiXCR, with productive beta chains retained. CDR3 protein duplicates are merged, each entry listing the most common genes and DNA. In this sample the table shows 700,000 to 1,000,000 distinct CDR3 sequences, roughly 44% of which occur a single time. The ten largest clones capture roughly 19% of the sample. The sample taken for sequencing was blood. These receptors were taken from a man aged 60 to 75 in good health.

Details on this clonotype: The junction differs from germline at one of its ends, possibly a read error. J is TRBJ2-1 and V is TRBV10-3, with 8 bases identical to TRBD1. The V gene's germline CDR1 is ENHRY and CDR2 SYGVKD. The CDR3 consists of 14 residues. The DNA for the CDR3 is TGTTCCATCAGTCGAGGACAGGGTGTTGATGAGCAGTTCTTC. Encoded protein: CSISRGQGVDEQFF.

This clonotype was counted a few times. The genes are TRBV6-5 and TRBJ1-1, with TRBD1 matching 7 bases. This CDR3 region has 14 residues. Per the germline V gene, CDR1 is MNHEY and CDR2 is SVGAGI. V shed 5 bases, J shed 4 bases, and the junction held 7 bases outside the gene matches. This chain's CDR3 is CASSPNRGSTEAFF. DNA for the CDR3: TGTGCCAGCAGTCCCAACAGGGGAAGCACTGAAGCTTTCTTT.

This clonotype was seen more than once but under ten times. The V and J genes are TRBV2 and TRBJ1-4; TRBD1 is a possible D gene (6 bases). V lost 1 base and J 4 bases, leaving 10 bases between the germline ends. Germline V gene lookup returns CDR1 SNHLY and CDR2 FYNNEI. The CDR3 loop spans 15 amino acids. CDR3 sequence reads: CASSEVSRGNEKLFF. The CDR3 nucleotides are TGTGCCAGCAGTGAAGTGAGCAGGGGTAATGAAAAACTGTTTTTT.

CDR3 in amino acids: CASSQGTIISSPLHF. The CDR3 nucleotides read TGTGCCAGCAGCCAAGGCACAATTATCAGCTCACCCCTCCACTTT. The rearrangement joins TRBV3-1 to TRBJ1-6; unclear D gene. Germline-derived CDR1 and CDR2 are LGHDT and YNNKEL (reference sequence). CDR3 length: 15 amino acids. Trimming removed 1 base at V and 10 bases at J, with 14 bases between.

This sequence joins TRBV4-3 and TRBJ2-7, with a possible D match to TRBD2 (5 bases). The CDR3 contains 14 residues. The V and J ends lost 0 bases and 0 bases respectively, with 6 bases between them. Germline CDR1 is LGHNA and CDR2 is YSLEER. The CDR3 sequence is CASSQDAGSYEQYF. The CDR3 coding sequence is TGCGCCAGCAGCCAAGATGCGGGCTCCTACGAGCAGTACTTC.

The sample holds a few counts of this clonotype. The chain uses TRBV20-1 and TRBJ2-1; D remains unclear. Trimming pared 0 bases from V and 0 bases from J, leaving 6 bases between. The CDR3 length is 14 residues. Germline values: CDR1 DFQATT, CDR2 SNEGSKA (reference sequence). CDR3 region: CSARDIDSYNEQFF. The CDR3, as DNA: TGCAGTGCTAGAGATATAGACTCCTACAATGAGCAGTTCTTC.

The V gene is TRBV28, the J gene TRBJ2-1, with D perhaps matching TRBD2 (5 bases). This CDR3 spans 12 amino acids. Between the trimmed V and J ends, which lost 6 bases and 9 bases, there was a span of 12 bases. Germline loops: CDR1 MDHEN, CDR2 SYDVKM. CDR3 residues: CASSPHAGEQFF. The CDR3, as DNA: TGTGCCAGCAGCCCTCATGCGGGTGAGCAGTTCTTC.

The CDR3 nucleotides read TGTGCCAGCAACCGACAGGGTTCCTACAATGAGCAGTTCTTC. This sequence encodes CASNRQGSYNEQFF. V gene TRBV7-3 combines with J gene TRBJ2-1; 7 bases align to TRBD1. The CDR3 runs to 14 residues. V lost 7 bases, J lost 1 base, and 4 bases stayed unmatched. Germline lookup yields CDR1 SGHTA and CDR2 FQGTGA.

The chain is built from TRBV10-3 and TRBJ2-3; TRBD2 might be the D (6 bases). V dropped 4 bases and J dropped 3 bases, with 8 bases sitting between them. The CDR3 totals 13 residues. Germline V gene sequence: CDR1 ENHRY, CDR2 SYGVKD. The CDR3 sequence: CAISVEGTDTQYF. The CDR3, as DNA: TGTGCCATCAGTGTGGAGGGTACAGATACGCAGTATTTT.

The rearrangement links TRBV4-3 to TRBJ2-1; 11 positions agree with TRBD1. The germline gives CDR1 LGHNA, CDR2 YSLEER. This CDR3 has 16 amino acids. Trimming removed 0 bases from V and 6 bases from J; junction bases left unmatched: 4. The CDR3 sequence: CASSQDGTGGFNEQFF. In DNA, the CDR3 is TGCGCCAGCAGCCAAGATGGGACAGGGGGTTTCAATGAGCAGTTCTTC.

This clonotype was found a few times. This chain connects TRBV7-8 to TRBJ2-4, with 8 bases that match TRBD1. The CDR3 totals 15 residues. The V gene's germline CDR1 is SGHVS and CDR2 FQNEAQ. The ends lost 4 bases at V and 5 bases at J; junction bases unmatched: 7. Here the CDR3 DNA reads TGTGCCAGCAGCTGGCTAGACAGGGGCCAAAACATTCAGTACTTC. Its translation: CASSWLDRGQNIQYF.

The chain links TRBV28 to TRBJ2-5; 10 bases align to TRBD2. After removal of 6 bases from V and 1 base from J, the junction contained 11 bases not matched to a gene. This CDR3 has 17 residues. The V gene's germline CDR1 is MDHEN and CDR2 SYDVKM. The CDR3 is CASSYPHSGGPQETQYF. CDR3 DNA: TGTGCCAGCAGCTACCCGCATAGCGGGGGGCCCCAAGAGACCCAGTACTTC.

In this sample, this clonotype turned up once. It is likely a read error, because the conserved phenylalanine at the end of the CDR3 is missing. The rearrangement uses TRBV11-2 and TRBJ2-1; no clear D gene. The DNA end is a closer match to TRBJ2-7, so the J assignment may be wrong. The CDR3 spans 15 residues. Looked up from germline, CDR1 is SGHAT and CDR2 is FQNNGV. In DNA form, the CDR3 reads TGTGCCAGCACCCCTGGCTTGAGCTCCTACAATGAGCAGTACATC. This sequence encodes CASTPGLSSYNEQYI.

This clonotype was detected a few times. V usage is TRBV11-2 and J usage is TRBJ2-7, with 9 bases that match TRBD2. The V and J ends lost 6 bases and 6 bases, in that order; junction bases with no gene match: 12. Germline CDR1 and CDR2: SGHAT and FQNNGV. The CDR3 has 15 amino acids. The CDR3 nucleotides read TGTGCCAGCAGAGATCGAGCGGGGGGACGTACCGAGCAGTACTTC. It yields the protein CASRDRAGGRTEQYF.

The rearrangement joins TRBV20-1 to TRBJ2-7, with 7 bases matching TRBD2. V dropped 2 bases and J dropped 3; count of bases not matched to a gene: 10. Germline CDR1 reads DFQATT; CDR2 reads SNEGSKA (reference sequence). The CDR3 is 15 residues long. The CDR3 here is CSARPPAAGNYEQYF. The CDR3 DNA is TGCAGTGCTAGACCTCCTGCAGCGGGGAACTACGAGCAGTACTTC.

The sample holds a few counts of this clonotype. The chain links TRBV2 to TRBJ2-7; either TRBD1 or TRBD2 may supply D (5 bases each). V was cut by 9 bases and J by 5 bases, with 17 bases left in between. This CDR3 contains 13 residues. Germline CDR1 SNHLY, CDR2 FYNNEI. The CDR3, as DNA: TGTGCCAGTGGGACCGCCGTTGTCGACGAGCAGTACTTC. Translated: CASGTAVVDEQYF.

CDR3 protein: CASSVAGNVNEKLFF. The DNA for the CDR3 is TGTGCCAGCAGCGTGGCGGGGAACGTGAATGAAAAACTGTTTTTT. The chain has TRBV9 and TRBJ1-4; no definite D call. V lost 2 bases, J lost 5 bases, and 13 bases lay in between. This CDR3 comprises 15 residues. CDR1 is SGDLS and CDR2 is YYNGEE in the germline V gene.

The rearrangement uses TRBV5-1 and TRBJ1-1; maybe TRBD1 (5 bases). Germline assignment: CDR1 SGHRS and CDR2 YFSETQ. The V end lost 3 bases, the J end lost 5 bases, and 11 bases lay between the germline ends. The length of the CDR3 is 13 residues. In nucleotides, the CDR3 is TGCGCCAGCAGCTGGATCAGGGAAACTGAAGCTTTCTTT. Its translation: CASSWIRETEAFF.